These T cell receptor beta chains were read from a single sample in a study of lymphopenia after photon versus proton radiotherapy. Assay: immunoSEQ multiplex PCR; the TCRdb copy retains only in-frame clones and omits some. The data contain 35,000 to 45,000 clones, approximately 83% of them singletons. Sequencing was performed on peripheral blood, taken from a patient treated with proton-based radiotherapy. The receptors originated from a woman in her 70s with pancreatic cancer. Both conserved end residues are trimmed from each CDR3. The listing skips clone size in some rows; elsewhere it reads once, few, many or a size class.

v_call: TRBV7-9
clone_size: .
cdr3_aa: ASSFRQYEKLF

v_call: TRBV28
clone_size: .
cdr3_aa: ASRRQGPGELF

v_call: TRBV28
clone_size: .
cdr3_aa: ASSSQRGANIQY

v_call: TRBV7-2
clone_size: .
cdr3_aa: ASSFPRASGTNEQF

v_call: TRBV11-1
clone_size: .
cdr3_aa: ASSSPGLVQF

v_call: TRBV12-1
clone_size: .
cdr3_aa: ASREALEGGGYT

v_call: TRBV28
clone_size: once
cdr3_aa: ASGTLNTGELF

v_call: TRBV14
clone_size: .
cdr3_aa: ASSQAPWSSLF

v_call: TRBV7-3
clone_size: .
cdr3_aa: ASSPSGGSTDTQY

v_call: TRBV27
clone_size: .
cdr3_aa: ASNRQGAPEAF

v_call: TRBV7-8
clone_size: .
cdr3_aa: ASIPGTPPQPQH

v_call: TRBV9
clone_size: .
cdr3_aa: ASSVGPGNTEAF

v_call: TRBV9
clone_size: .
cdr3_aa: ASSVGQGAFGTQY

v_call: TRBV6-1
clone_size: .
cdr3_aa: ASSEVGPYYEQY

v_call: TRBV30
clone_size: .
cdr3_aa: AWSAGQGTEAF

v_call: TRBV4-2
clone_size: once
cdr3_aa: ASSPRTSGYNEQF

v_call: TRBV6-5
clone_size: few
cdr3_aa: ASSGLAITDTQY

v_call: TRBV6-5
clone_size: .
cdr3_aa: ASSYRGSPDEQF

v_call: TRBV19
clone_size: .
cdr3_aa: ASSLFGLGAYNEQF

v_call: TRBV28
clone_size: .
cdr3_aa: ASLAGSLYNEQF

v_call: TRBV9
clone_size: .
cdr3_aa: ASSLGAPEQY

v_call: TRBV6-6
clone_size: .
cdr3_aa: ASRGASGTDTQY

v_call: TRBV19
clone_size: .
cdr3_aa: ASSMVGTGVYRTNEKLF

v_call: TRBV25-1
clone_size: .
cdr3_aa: ASSSGQPITTDTQY

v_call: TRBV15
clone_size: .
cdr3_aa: ATSRDRGPGGKEQF

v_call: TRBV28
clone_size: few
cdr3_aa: ASSFPTGGASDTQY